What follows are 18 T cell receptor beta chains derived from one specimen sequenced in a study of Ad26.COV2.S vaccination and SARS-CoV-2 variants. Profiled with immunoSEQ multiplex PCR; TCRdb holds only in-frame clones, not every one. The data contain roughly 320,000 clones, about 82% of them singletons. Described treatment: some 20 received Ad26.COV2.S at low or high dose, single or two shots; 5 received placebo; per-sample allocation not given. Sample collection was performed on day 63 after the first vaccine or placebo injection. Sequencing was performed on peripheral blood, taken in a trial of Ad26.COV2.S vaccine versus placebo. Receptor source: a person aged 18-65 years who received the Ad26.COV2.S COVID-19 vaccine or a placebo.

The CDR3 here is CASSQGVRISNSPLHF. CDR3 nucleotides: TGTGCCAGCAGCCAAGGGGTTCGTATTAGCAATTCACCCCTCCACTTT. This rearrangement joins TRBV14 to TRBJ1-6; D is unresolved. Trimming took 1 base from V and 7 from J, leaving 14 bases between them. The germline gives CDR1 SGHDN, CDR2 FVKESK. This CDR3 comprises 16 residues.

The chain employs TRBV3-1 (or the pseudogene TRBV3-2) and TRBJ2-7; D could derive from TRBD1 or TRBD2 (5 bases each). The CDR3 consists of 18 residues. The germline V gene has CDR1 LGHDT and CDR2 YNNKEL (reference sequence). V gave up 3 bases and J gave up 0 bases, with 21 bases separating them. The CDR3 region is CASSHGALGLGDSYEQYF. CDR3 sequence (DNA): TGTGCCAGCAGCCATGGGGCCCTCGGTTTGGGGGACTCCTACGAGCAGTACTTC.

The rearrangement joins TRBV7-6 to TRBJ1-1; TRBD1 aligns across 10 bases. V gave up 1 base and J gave up 5 bases; unmatched junction bases: 10. This CDR3 is 17 amino acids long. Germline-derived CDR1 and CDR2 are SGHVS and FNYEAQ. CDR3 DNA sequence: TGTGCCAGCAGCTTAGAAGGGGGACAGGGGAGATCAACTGAAGCTTTCTTT. Protein product: CASSLEGGQGRSTEAFF. Full variable domain (rest looked up from reference TRBV7-6 and TRBJ1-1): GAGVSQSPRYKVTKRGQDVALRCDPISGHVSLYWYRQALGQGPEFLTYFNYEAQQDKSGLPNDRFSAERPEGSISTLTIQRTEQRDSAMYRCASSLEGGQGRSTEAFFGQGTRLTVV.

V is TRBV5-6 and J is TRBJ1-4; D is ambiguous. Germline CDR1 and CDR2: SGHDT and YYEEEE. CDR3 length equals 18 residues. V was trimmed by 0 bases and J by 0 bases, leaving 15 bases between them. The DNA for the CDR3 is TGTGCCAGCAGCTTGGTAGCCCCGGGAGTTACAACTAATGAAAAACTGTTTTTT. Its protein is CASSLVAPGVTTNEKLFF.

This chain's CDR3 is CASSFGTGGLSSGNTIYF. DNA of the CDR3: TGTGCCAGCAGCTTCGGGACAGGGGGCCTCTCATCTGGAAACACCATATATTTT. This sequence joins TRBV11-2 and TRBJ1-3, with 12 bases identical to TRBD1. The germline V gene encodes CDR1 SGHAT and CDR2 FQNNGV. Losses at the gene ends were 3 bases for V and 1 base for J; bases not matched to a gene: 7. The CDR3 contains 18 residues.

The V gene is TRBV6-2 or TRBV6-3, the J gene TRBJ1-1; no reliable D call. CDR1 is MNHEY and CDR2 is SVGEGT in the germline V gene. V was cut by 4 bases and J by 1 base, with 7 bases left in between. This CDR3 is built from 13 residues. The CDR3 sequence: CASSLRTNTEAFF. CDR3 coding DNA: TGTGCCAGCAGTTTGCGCACGAACACTGAAGCTTTCTTT.

This chain uses TRBV6-5 with TRBJ1-5; possible D gene TRBD1, 5 bases. The CDR3 contains 15 residues. Germline V CDR1 and CDR2: MNHEY, SVGAGI. The V end was cut by 6 bases, the J end by 9 bases, with 21 bases between. CDR3 DNA: TGTGCCAGCAGGCCGTCGGGGGGAGATAAGAGGCCCCAGCATTTT. Translated: CASRPSGGDKRPQHF.

This rearrangement joins TRBV19 to TRBJ2-4; 9 positions agree with TRBD1. Germline V gene lookup returns CDR1 LNHDA and CDR2 SQIVND (reference sequence). This CDR3 has 15 amino acids. The J segment lost 6 bases and the V segment lost 6 bases, leaving 9 bases of the junction unmatched. Here the CDR3 DNA reads TGTGCCAGTAGGTTGAGCGGACAGGGGAGAAACATTCAGTACTTC. It specifies CASRLSGQGRNIQYF.

This clone came up a few times. The chain joins TRBV28 to TRBJ1-1; D remains ambiguous. CDR3 size: 14 residues. Trimming left V 8 bases short and J 5 bases short, with 18 bases between. Germline V gives CDR1 MDHEN, CDR2 SYDVKM. The DNA of the CDR3 is TGTGCCAGCTCCTCTGGAGGGTTGAGGACTGAAGCTTTCTTT. Translation gives CASSSGGLRTEAFF.

The count of this clone is one. The J gene is TRBJ1-1, the V gene TRBV7-9; 7 nucleotides agree with TRBD1. Trimming cost V 3 bases and J 1 base; bases outside gene matches: 2. Germline lookup yields CDR1 SEHNR and CDR2 FQNEAQ (reference sequence). There are 14 residues in the CDR3. CDR3 in DNA: TGTGCCAGCAGCTTCGGACAGGAGAACACTGAAGCTTTCTTT. This encodes CASSFGQENTEAFF.

The J gene is TRBJ1-1, the V gene TRBV15; D gene ambiguous. Deletions cut 2 bases from V and 3 bases from J, with 10 bases between. The germline gives CDR1 LNHNV, CDR2 YYDKDF (reference sequence). The CDR3 loop spans 14 amino acids. CDR3 residues: CATSRPSRDTEAFF. CDR3 in DNA: TGTGCCACCAGCAGACCATCAAGGGACACTGAAGCTTTCTTT.

This sequence joins TRBV23-1 and TRBJ2-1; D call uncertain. TRBV23-1 is an open reading frame, and its role is uncertain. V was trimmed by 8 bases and J by 2 bases, leaving 19 bases between them. This CDR3 contains 16 residues. The CDR3 sequence: CASLVPSVGPYNEQFF. The DNA of the CDR3 is TGCGCCAGCCTAGTCCCATCGGTCGGGCCCTACAATGAGCAGTTCTTC.

The chain employs TRBV5-1 and TRBJ2-6, with a weak D call TRBD2 (6 bases). The germline V gene encodes CDR1 SGHRS and CDR2 YFSETQ. Between the trimmed V and J ends, which lost 3 bases and 2 bases, there was a span of 21 bases. This CDR3 is built from 19 residues. The CDR3 spells CASSSPYLLSGAGANVLTF. CDR3 in DNA: TGCGCCAGCAGCTCCCCTTACCTACTTTCGGGGGCTGGGGCCAACGTCCTGACTTTC.

This chain joins TRBV15 and TRBJ2-5; no reliable D call. V lost 1 base and J 5 bases, leaving 8 bases between the germline ends. The CDR3 loop spans 13 amino acids. CDR1 and CDR2 from the germline V gene are LNHNV and YYDKDF (reference sequence). As DNA, the CDR3 is TGTGCCACCAGCAGAGCATCCCCGGAGACCCAGTACTTC. Translated: CATSRASPETQYF. Together with reference TRBV15 and TRBJ2-5, the CDR3 gives the full variable domain: DAMVIQNPRYQVTQFGKPVTLSCSQTLNHNVMYWYQQKSSQAPKLLFHYYDKDFNNEADTPDNFQSRRPNTSFCFLDIRSPGLGDTAMYLCATSRASPETQYFGPGTRLLVL.

The genes are TRBV19 and TRBJ1-6, with TRBD1 matching 7 bases. V was clipped by 7 bases and J by 9 bases; unmatched bases: 9. The CDR3 is made up of 14 amino acids. CDR1 and CDR2 (germline): LNHDA, SQIVND (reference sequence). CDR3 amino acids: CASNPGTVISPLHF. CDR3 nucleotides: TGTGCCAGTAACCCCGGGACAGTGATTTCACCCCTCCACTTT.

The rearrangement uses TRBV27 and TRBJ2-1, with D perhaps given as TRBD1 or TRBD2 (6 bases each). This CDR3 has 14 residues. The V end lost 8 bases, the J end lost 7 bases, and 18 bases lay between the germline ends. Looked up from germline, CDR1 is MNHEY and CDR2 is SMNVEV (reference sequence). Here the CDR3 reads CASGFGGHRNEQFF. The CDR3 coding sequence is TGTGCCAGCGGGTTCGGGGGACACAGAAATGAGCAGTTCTTC.

The rearrangement links TRBV21-1 to TRBJ1-2; whether TRBD1, the table's D call, matches the DNA was not checked. TRBV21-1 is marked as a pseudogene. The CDR3 contains 16 residues. The CDR3 loop reads CASSKERAGTNYGYTF. The CDR3 DNA reads as TGTGCCAGCAGCAAAGAACGGGCAGGGACTAACTATGGCTACACCTTC.

The chain is built from TRBV19 and TRBJ2-7, with 7 bases lining up with TRBD2. This CDR3 is 13 amino acids long. Germline loops: CDR1 LNHDA, CDR2 SQIVND (reference sequence). The V segment lost 5 bases and the J segment 6 bases; nucleotides outside the gene matches: 7. CDR3 sequence reads: CASSQDGGVEQYF. The DNA of the CDR3 is TGTGCCAGTAGTCAGGATGGGGGGGTCGAGCAGTACTTC.